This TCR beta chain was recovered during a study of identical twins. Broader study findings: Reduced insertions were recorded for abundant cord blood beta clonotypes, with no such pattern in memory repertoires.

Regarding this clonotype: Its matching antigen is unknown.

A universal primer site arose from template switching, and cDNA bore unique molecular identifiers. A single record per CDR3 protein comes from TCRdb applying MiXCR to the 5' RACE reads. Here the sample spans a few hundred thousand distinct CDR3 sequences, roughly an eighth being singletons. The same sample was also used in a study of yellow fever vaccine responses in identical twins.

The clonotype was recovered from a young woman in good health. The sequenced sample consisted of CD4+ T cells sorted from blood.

This chain's CDR3 is CASTTTGQENYGYTF. In nucleotides, the CDR3 is TGTGCCAGCACCACTACGGGACAGGAAAACTATGGCTACACCTTC. The chain joins TRBV12-3 or TRBV12-4 to TRBJ1-2; 8 positions agree with TRBD1. The V and J ends lost 7 bases and 2 bases, in that order; junction bases with no gene match: 9. This CDR3 region has 15 residues.